The 27 T cell receptor beta chains below all came from one sample that was sequenced in a study of shared clonotypes between healthy human individuals. The method was immunoSEQ multiplex PCR; TCRdb's version includes in-frame clones alone and lacks a portion of them. The sample consists of more than 400,000 clones, 90% to 97% of them appearing once. The sequenced material came from naive CD4+ T cells sorted from blood. Noted subset: CD45RA+ positively selected. Receptors were obtained from a woman in her 30s in good health.

This clone was counted a single time. This sequence joins TRBV18 and TRBJ1-3, with 7 positions matching TRBD1. Looked up from germline, CDR1 is KGHSH and CDR2 is LQKENI. This CDR3 spans 15 amino acids. The V gene end was trimmed by 3 bases and the J gene end by 2 bases; junction bases not matched to a gene: 4. CDR3 in amino acids: CASSPLDRAGNTIYF. CDR3 DNA: TGTGCCAGCTCACCCCTTGACAGGGCTGGAAACACCATATATTTT.

Concerning this clone itself: Other DNA sequences in this sample translate to the same CDR3. The V gene is TRBV7-9, the J gene TRBJ2-7, with 9 bases matching TRBD2. After removal of 1 base from V and 5 bases from J, the junction contained 6 bases not matched to a gene. The V gene's germline CDR1 is SEHNR and CDR2 FQNEAQ (reference sequence). The CDR3 has 15 residues. The CDR3 nucleotides read TGTGCCAGCAGCTTAGGGTTAGCGGGAGTAGACGAGCAGTACTTC. Translating gives CASSLGLAGVDEQYF.

J is TRBJ2-5 and V is TRBV2; no firm D call. The assigned J gene may be wrong: the sequence end matches TRBJ2-7 better. The CDR3 is 11 residues long. CDR1 SNHLY and CDR2 FYNNEI come from the germline V gene. The CDR3 region is CASSTPDEQYF. The CDR3 DNA reads as TGTGCCAGCAGTACCCCTGACGAGCAGTACTTC.

DNA of the CDR3: TGTGCCAGCAGTTGGACAGCTGGCTACACCTTC. Translating it yields CASSWTAGYTF. The chain employs TRBV28 and TRBJ1-2, with D perhaps TRBD1 (6 bases). The CDR3 consists of 11 residues. From germline, CDR1 is MDHEN and CDR2 SYDVKM. V lost 4 bases and J lost 7, with 7 bases in between.

The V and J genes are TRBV18 and TRBJ1-4; D is unclear. The CDR3 runs 11 residues. Trimming removed 7 bases at V and 5 bases at J, with 5 bases between. CDR1 KGHSH and CDR2 LQKENI come from the germline V gene. This CDR3 reads CASLTNEKLFF. The CDR3 DNA follows: TGTGCCAGCTTAACAAATGAAAAACTGTTTTTT. Filled out from reference TRBV18 and TRBJ1-4, the complete variable domain reads NAGVMQNPRHLVRRRGQEARLRCSPMKGHSHVYWYRQLPEEGLKFMVYLQKENIIDESGMPKERFSAEFPKEGPSILRIQQVVRGDSAAYFCASLTNEKLFFGSGTQLSVL.

The V gene is TRBV28, the J gene TRBJ2-3; no definite D call. Trimming removed 6 bases from V and 3 bases from J, with 10 bases in between. The length of the CDR3 is 13 residues. The germline V gene encodes CDR1 MDHEN and CDR2 SYDVKM. This chain's CDR3 is CASSLVVTDTQYF. The CDR3 DNA reads TGTGCCAGCAGCCTAGTGGTTACAGATACGCAGTATTTT.

This rearrangement joins TRBV11-2 to TRBJ2-7, with TRBD2 matching 9 bases. J was trimmed by 7 bases and V by 1 base; bases with no gene match: 8. Germline CDR1 reads SGHAT; CDR2 reads FQNNGV. CDR3 length: 15 residues. DNA of the CDR3: TGTGCCAGCAGCTTAGTTTGGCTAGCGGGAAGGGAGCAGTACTTC. This sequence encodes CASSLVWLAGREQYF.

V is TRBV30 and J is TRBJ1-2; unclear D gene. In germline, CDR1 is GTSNPN, CDR2 SVGIG (reference sequence). The CDR3 has 12 residues. V was pared by 3 bases and J by 5 bases, with 10 bases between. The CDR3 loop is CAWRASRYGYTF. In DNA, the CDR3 is TGTGCCTGGAGGGCCAGCAGGTATGGCTACACCTTC. Together with reference TRBV30 and TRBJ1-2, the CDR3 gives the full variable domain: SQTIHQWPATLVQPVGSPLSLECTVEGTSNPNLYWYRQAAGRGLQLLFYSVGIGQISSEVPQNLSASRPQDRQFILSSKKLLLSDSGFYLCAWRASRYGYTFGSGTRLTVV.

The chain joins TRBV28 to TRBJ1-1, with a weak D call TRBD1 (5 bases). This CDR3 comprises 14 residues. Germline V lookup: CDR1 MDHEN, CDR2 SYDVKM. Trimming left V 4 bases short and J 6 bases short, with 15 bases between. CDR3 sequence reads: CASSSAQGYAEAFF. CDR3 nucleotide sequence: TGTGCCAGCAGTTCCGCCCAGGGTTACGCTGAAGCTTTCTTT.

The chain recombines TRBV4-2 with TRBJ2-2; perhaps TRBD1 as D (5 bases). This CDR3 spans 16 amino acids. V was pared by 0 bases and J by 2 bases, with 10 bases between. In germline, CDR1 is LGHNA, CDR2 YNFKEQ. CDR3 nucleotides: TGTGCCAGCAGCCAAGATCCAGGGTACAACACCGGGGAGCTGTTTTTT. Its translation is CASSQDPGYNTGELFF.

This rearrangement joins TRBV5-1 to TRBJ2-3; 8 nucleotides line up with TRBD1. V shed 4 bases and J 4 bases; nucleotides not matched to a gene: 5. CDR1 is SGHRS and CDR2 is YFSETQ in the germline V gene. This CDR3 spans 14 amino acids. In DNA form, the CDR3 reads TGCGCCAGCAGCGTCGGGACAGGTCCAGATACGCAGTATTTT. Translation gives CASSVGTGPDTQYF. The full variable domain, in which reference TRBV5-1 and TRBJ2-3 provide the parts outside the CDR3, is KAGVTQTPRYLIKTRGQQVTLSCSPISGHRSVSWYQQTPGQGLQFLFEYFSETQRNKGNFPGRFSGRQFSNSRSEMNVSTLELGDSALYLCASSVGTGPDTQYFGPGTRLTVL.

The J gene is TRBJ2-2, the V gene TRBV10-3; 12 bases are a match to TRBD2. Per the germline V gene, CDR1 is ENHRY and CDR2 is SYGVKD. CDR3 length: 16 residues. V lost 4 bases to trimming and J lost 4 bases; unmatched junction nucleotides: 4. The CDR3, as DNA: TGTGCCATCAGTGGAACACTAGCGGGAGGCACCGGGGAGCTGTTTTTT. It specifies CAISGTLAGGTGELFF.

The V and J genes are TRBV5-1 and TRBJ1-3; unclear D gene. The germline V gene has CDR1 SGHRS and CDR2 YFSETQ. Trimming took off 1 base at V and 2 bases at J, with 7 bases between the two ends. CDR3 length: 14 amino acids. CDR3 loop: CASSLWGTGNTIYF. The CDR3 nucleotides read TGCGCCAGCAGCTTGTGGGGAACTGGAAACACCATATATTTT.

The chain uses TRBV5-8 and TRBJ2-7; D tentatively reads TRBD1 or TRBD2 (5 bases each). The CDR3 runs to 15 residues. V was cut by 5 bases and J by 5 bases, with 20 bases left in between. CDR1 and CDR2 (germline): SGHTS, YDEGEE. CDR3 nucleotide sequence: TGTGCCAGCAGAGTTCAGGGACGAAACATCGACGAGCAGTACTTC. Amino acids: CASRVQGRNIDEQYF. The variable domain in full, with the rest retrieved from reference TRBV5-8 and TRBJ2-7, is EAGVTQSPTHLIKTRGQQATLRCSPISGHTSVYWYQQALGLGLQFLLWYDEGEERNRGNFPPRFSGRQFPNYSSELNVNALELEDSALYLCASRVQGRNIDEQYFGPGTRLTVT.

The chain couples TRBV30 to TRBJ1-6, with D maybe TRBD1 (5 bases). Looked up from germline, CDR1 is GTSNPN and CDR2 is SVGIG (reference sequence). The CDR3 length is 15 residues. V was trimmed by 4 bases and J by 8 bases, leaving 18 bases between them. The CDR3 loop is CAWTPWAGLDSPLHF. As DNA, the CDR3 is TGTGCCTGGACCCCGTGGGCAGGGTTAGATTCACCCCTCCACTTT.

The V gene is TRBV10-2, the J gene TRBJ1-4; TRBD1 is a possible D gene (5 bases). Trimming cost V 3 bases and J 2 bases, with 10 bases left between them. Germline CDR1 is WSHSY and CDR2 is SAAADI. This CDR3 has 15 residues. CDR3 amino acids: CASSDGGTTNEKLFF. CDR3 DNA sequence: TGCGCCAGCAGTGACGGGGGAACGACTAATGAAAAACTGTTTTTT.

This chain links TRBV29-1 with TRBJ2-3, with D perhaps matching TRBD2 (6 bases). The germline V gene has CDR1 SQVTM and CDR2 ANQGSEA. V was pared by 2 bases and J by 8 bases, with 17 bases between. There are 14 residues in the CDR3. The CDR3 DNA follows: TGCAGCGTTGAACTAGCCCCCCAGGGAGGTACGCAGTATTTT. Its translation: CSVELAPQGGTQYF.

The rearrangement joins TRBV28 to TRBJ1-5; no clear D gene. Trimming removed 3 bases at V and 4 bases at J, with 4 bases between. CDR1 is MDHEN, CDR2 SYDVKM, per germline. The CDR3 contains 12 residues. The CDR3 DNA reads as TGTGCCAGCAGTTTGTGGAATCAGCCCCAGCATTTT. Its protein is CASSLWNQPQHF. Full variable domain (rest looked up from reference TRBV28 and TRBJ1-5): DVKVTQSSRYLVKRTGEKVFLECVQDMDHENMFWYRQDPGLGLRLIYFSYDVKMKEKGDIPEGYSVSREKKERFSLILESASTNQTSMYLCASSLWNQPQHFGDGTRLSIL.

The genes are TRBV7-9 and TRBJ1-1; D remains unclear. V gave up 5 bases and J gave up 1 base, with 8 bases separating them. Germline CDR1 is SEHNR and CDR2 is FQNEAQ (reference sequence). CDR3 length equals 13 residues. Here the CDR3 reads CASSEGTNTEAFF. As DNA, the CDR3 is TGTGCCAGCAGCGAGGGTACGAACACTGAAGCTTTCTTT. The full variable domain, with the rest looked up from reference TRBV7-9 and TRBJ1-1, is DTGVSQNPRHKITKRGQNVTFRCDPISEHNRLYWYRQTLGQGPEFLTYFQNEAQLEKSRLLSDRFSAERPKGSFSTLEIQRTEQGDSAMYLCASSEGTNTEAFFGQGTRLTVV.

The J gene is TRBJ1-2, the V gene TRBV28; D possibly corresponds to TRBD1 (6 bases). The germline CDR1 and CDR2 sequences are MDHEN and SYDVKM. Trimming took 5 bases from V and 3 from J, leaving 10 bases between them. CDR3 length: 13 residues. CDR3 amino acids: CASSRGQHYGYTF. The CDR3 DNA is TGTGCCAGCAGTCGCGGACAGCACTATGGCTACACCTTC.

This chain joins TRBV28 and TRBJ2-7; the D is unclear. V was shortened by 6 bases and J by 3 bases, with 12 bases between the two germline ends. CDR1 and CDR2 (germline): MDHEN, SYDVKM. CDR3 length: 13 amino acids. The CDR3 here is CASRTDGYYEQYF. DNA for the CDR3: TGTGCCAGCAGAACCGACGGGTACTACGAGCAGTACTTC.

This chain connects TRBV2 to TRBJ2-5; TRBD2 aligns across 9 bases. CDR1 and CDR2 from the germline V gene are SNHLY and FYNNEI. The V and J ends lost 1 base and 1 base, in that order; junction bases with no gene match: 4. There are 16 residues in the CDR3. CDR3 nucleotide sequence: TGTGCCAGCAGTGAAGAGCGGGGGGCGGCCCAAGAGACCCAGTACTTC. Its translation: CASSEERGAAQETQYF. The entire variable domain, with the rest obtained from reference TRBV2 and TRBJ2-5, is as follows: EPEVTQTPSHQVTQMGQEVILRCVPISNHLYFYWYRQILGQKVEFLVSFYNNEISEKSEIFDDQFSVERPDGSNFTLKIRSTKLEDSAMYFCASSEERGAAQETQYFGPGTRLLVL.

This sequence joins TRBV10-1 and TRBJ2-1; D might be TRBD2 (6 bases). This CDR3 contains 13 residues. The germline V and J ends were trimmed by 3 bases and 10 bases, with 13 bases remaining between them. CDR1 is WNHNN, CDR2 SYGVQD, per germline (reference sequence). The CDR3 is CASSDPASAEQFF. CDR3 nucleotides: TGCGCCAGCAGTGACCCCGCTAGCGCCGAGCAGTTCTTC.

The J gene is TRBJ2-7, the V gene TRBV10-3; D might be TRBD1 (5 bases). Trimming took 2 bases from V and 2 from J, leaving 10 bases between them. This CDR3 contains 14 residues. CDR1 ENHRY and CDR2 SYGVKD come from the germline V gene. The CDR3 protein is CAISEGDSTYEQYF. In DNA form, the CDR3 reads TGTGCCATCAGTGAGGGCGACAGCACCTACGAGCAGTACTTC.

This sequence joins TRBV28 and TRBJ2-3; D not resolved. CDR3 size: 12 residues. Per germline, CDR1 MDHEN and CDR2 SYDVKM. V lost 6 bases and J lost 0, with 4 bases in between. CDR3 nucleotides: TGTGCCAGCAGCCCCAGCACAGATACGCAGTATTTT. It yields the protein CASSPSTDTQYF.

V and J are TRBV6-5 and TRBJ2-5; TRBD2 agrees at 11 bases. The better agreement between TRBJ2-7 and the DNA end casts doubt on the J call. Germline CDR1 and CDR2: MNHEY and SVGAGI. The CDR3 length is 14 residues. In nucleotides, the CDR3 is TGTGCCAGCAGACCCGGGACTAGCGGCTACGAGCAGTACTTC. Protein: CASRPGTSGYEQYF.

The chain links TRBV27 to TRBJ2-7; 7 nucleotides align to TRBD2. Germline V gene data show CDR1 as MNHEY and CDR2 as SMNVEV (reference sequence). Germline trimming cut 5 bases from V and 7 bases from J; bases unmatched to any gene: 5. This CDR3 is 12 amino acids long. The CDR3: CASSPSGGEQYF. The DNA for the CDR3 is TGTGCCAGCAGTCCCTCGGGGGGAGAGCAGTACTTC.